This TCR beta chain was profiled in a study of shared clonotypes between healthy human individuals. In the study overall: Participating donors consisted of a couple of women and three men aged 18 to 49. Study-level points and caveats: Clonotype sharing among donors was thought likely to change with sequencing depth.

As to this clone: Its antigen is still unknown.

Trimming removed 3 bases from V and 2 bases from J, with 8 bases in between. The CDR3 is 13 amino acids. Germline-derived CDR1 and CDR2 are SNHLY and FYNNEI. Method: immunoSEQ multiplex PCR; TCRdb's copy keeps in-frame clones and lacks some. Found here are about 490,000 clones, over 70% of them singletons; the top ten hold roughly 13%. The study drew all its donors from Caucasian adults living in Nashville, Tennessee. Sample: PBMCs. V and J are TRBV2 and TRBJ2-7; unclear D gene. The clonotype was recovered from a woman aged 40 to 49 in good health. Some clones in this sample may be carry-over from other donors' samples. The CDR3 nucleotides are TGTGCCAGCAGTGACGAGGACGCCTACGAGCAGTACTTC. It specifies CASSDEDAYEQYF.